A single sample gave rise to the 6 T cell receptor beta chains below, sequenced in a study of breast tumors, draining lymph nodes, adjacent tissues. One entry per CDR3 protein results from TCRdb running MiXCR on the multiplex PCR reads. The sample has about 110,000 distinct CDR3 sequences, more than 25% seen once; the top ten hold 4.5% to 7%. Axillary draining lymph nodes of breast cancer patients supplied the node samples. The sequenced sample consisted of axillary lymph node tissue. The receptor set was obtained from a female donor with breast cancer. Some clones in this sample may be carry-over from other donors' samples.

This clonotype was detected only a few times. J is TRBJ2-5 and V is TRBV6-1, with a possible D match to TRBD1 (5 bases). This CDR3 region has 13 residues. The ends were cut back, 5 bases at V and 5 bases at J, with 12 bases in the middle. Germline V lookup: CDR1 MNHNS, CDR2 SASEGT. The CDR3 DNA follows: TGTGCCAGCAGTCAAGGGGTCGGGGAGACCCAGTACTTC. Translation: CASSQGVGETQYF.

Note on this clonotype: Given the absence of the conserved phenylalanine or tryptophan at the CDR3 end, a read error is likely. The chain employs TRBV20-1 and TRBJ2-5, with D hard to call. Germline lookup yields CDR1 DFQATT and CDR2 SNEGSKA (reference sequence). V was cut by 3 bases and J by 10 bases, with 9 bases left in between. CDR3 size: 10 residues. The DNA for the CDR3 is TGCAGTGCTAGCAGAGTTTTCCAGTACTAC. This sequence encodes CSASRVFQYY.

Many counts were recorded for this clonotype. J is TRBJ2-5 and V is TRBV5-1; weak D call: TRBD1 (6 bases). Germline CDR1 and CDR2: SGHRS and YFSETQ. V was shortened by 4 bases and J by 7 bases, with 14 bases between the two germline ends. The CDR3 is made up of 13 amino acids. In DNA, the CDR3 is TGCGCCAGCAGCGAGGACAGTCCGGGGACCCAGTACTTC. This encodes CASSEDSPGTQYF. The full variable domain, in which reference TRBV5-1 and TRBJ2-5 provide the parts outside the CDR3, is KAGVTQTPRYLIKTRGQQVTLSCSPISGHRSVSWYQQTPGQGLQFLFEYFSETQRNKGNFPGRFSGRQFSNSRSEMNVSTLELGDSALYLCASSEDSPGTQYFGPGTRLLVL.

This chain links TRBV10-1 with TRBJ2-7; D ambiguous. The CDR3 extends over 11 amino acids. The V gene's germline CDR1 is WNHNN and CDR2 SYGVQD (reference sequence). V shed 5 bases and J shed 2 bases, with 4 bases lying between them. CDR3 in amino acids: CASSQPYEQYF. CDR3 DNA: TGCGCCAGCAGTCAGCCCTACGAGCAGTACTTC.

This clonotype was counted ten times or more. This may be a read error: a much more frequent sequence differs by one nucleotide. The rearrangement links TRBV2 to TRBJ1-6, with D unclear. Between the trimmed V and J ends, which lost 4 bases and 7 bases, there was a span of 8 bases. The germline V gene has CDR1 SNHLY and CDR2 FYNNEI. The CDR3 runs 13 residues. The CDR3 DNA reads TGTGCCAGCAGTGCCCCATGGAATTCACCCCTCCACTTT. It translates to CASSAPWNSPLHF. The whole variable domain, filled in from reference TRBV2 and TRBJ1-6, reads EPEVTQTPSHQVTQMGQEVILRCVPISNHLYFYWYRQILGQKVEFLVSFYNNEISEKSEIFDDQFSVERPDGSNFTLKIRSTKLEDSAMYFCASSAPWNSPLHFGNGTRLTVT.

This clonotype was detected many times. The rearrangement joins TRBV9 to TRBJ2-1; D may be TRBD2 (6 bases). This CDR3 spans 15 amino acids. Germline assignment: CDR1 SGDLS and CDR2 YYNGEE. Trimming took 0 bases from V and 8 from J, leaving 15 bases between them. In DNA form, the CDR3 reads TGTGCCAGCAGCGTAGTTAGCTCCTCGGGGGATGAGCAGTTCTTC. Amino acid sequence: CASSVVSSSGDEQFF.